This T cell receptor beta chain was captured in a study of cytomegalovirus exposure and HLA in healthy donors. Whole-study results and caveats: Most TCR sequences showed up rarely, but some public TCRs showed up in many donors. The study labeled fewer than 200 TCR beta chains cytomegalovirus-associated. A later analysis linked a missense variant in DCLRE1C to the trimming of TCR beta V and J genes. Indistinguishability led to the exclusion of some V segments, TRBV6-2 and TRBV6-3 included.

PCR used 60 Vbeta primers and 13 Jbeta primers. The repertoire was sequenced with immunoSEQ multiplex PCR; TCRdb's copy has only in-frame clones and lacks some. Here the sample spans some 140,000 clones, roughly 77% being singletons. In the case of this clone: What it recognizes is unknown.

V lost 1 base to trimming and J lost 7 bases, with 22 bases between them. CDR3 length: 16 residues. Germline V CDR1 and CDR2: SQVTM, ANQGSEA. The sample was PBMCs. The V call is TRBV29-1, the J call TRBJ1-1, with TRBD1 as a possible D gene (6 bases). This receptor was obtained from a man younger than 40 in good health. CDR3 coding DNA: TGCAGCGTTGAAGGTCTTATTAGGAACAGGGACCTTGAAGCTTTCTTT. This encodes CSVEGLIRNRDLEAFF.